The 29 T cell receptor beta chains given below trace back to one sample, sequenced in a study of cytomegalovirus exposure and HLA in healthy donors. The PCR ran on 60 Vbeta and 13 Jbeta primers. Data came from immunoSEQ multiplex PCR; TCRdb stores just in-frame clones and leaves some out. The sample includes around 100,000 clones, under 85% of them seen just once. The sequenced sample consisted of PBMCs. Every receptor here comes from a woman aged 40-49 years in good health and CMV-seronegative.

This chain links TRBV30 with TRBJ1-2; D is uncertain. The CDR3 totals 14 residues. The V gene's germline CDR1 is GTSNPN and CDR2 SVGIG (reference sequence). The germline V and J ends were trimmed by 2 bases and 2 bases, with 12 bases remaining between them. The DNA for the CDR3 is TGTGCCTGGAGTTTTAAAGGAGGAAACTATGGCTACACCTTC. This translates into CAWSFKGGNYGYTF.

The chain employs TRBV7-2 and TRBJ2-7; D remains ambiguous. The germline CDR1 and CDR2 sequences are SGHTA and FQGNSA. The CDR3 totals 15 residues. The germline V and J ends were trimmed by 2 bases and 1 base, with 12 bases remaining between them. This CDR3 reads CASSLNRSPSYEQYF. In DNA, the CDR3 is TGTGCCAGCAGCTTAAATCGTTCCCCGTCCTACGAGCAGTACTTC.

V usage is TRBV10-1 and J usage is TRBJ2-7; TRBD2 matches at 12 bases. There are 14 residues in the CDR3. The germline CDR1 and CDR2 sequences are WNHNN and SYGVQD (reference sequence). With 3 bases clipped from V and 5 bases from J, the junction kept 2 bases outside the gene matches. This CDR3 reads CASSDRTSGNEQYF. DNA of the CDR3: TGCGCCAGCAGTGATCGGACTAGCGGGAACGAGCAGTACTTC.

The V call is TRBV5-5, the J call TRBJ1-1; D uncertain. V was shortened by 3 bases and J by 4 bases, with 10 bases between the two germline ends. Per the germline V gene, CDR1 is SGHKS and CDR2 is YYEKEE (reference sequence). The CDR3 is 13 amino acids. This CDR3 is CASSSGEGTEAFF. CDR3 nucleotide sequence: TGTGCCAGCAGCTCTGGGGAGGGCACTGAAGCTTTCTTT. Drawing the rest from reference TRBV5-5 and TRBJ1-1, the complete variable domain is DAGVTQSPTHLIKTRGQQVTLRCSPISGHKSVSWYQQVLGQGPQFIFQYYEKEERGRGNFPDRFSARQFPNYSSELNVNALLLGDSALYLCASSSGEGTEAFFGQGTRLTVV.

The chain uses TRBV6-5 and TRBJ2-7; D uncertain. CDR1 is MNHEY, CDR2 SVGAGI, per germline. Trimming cost V 6 bases and J 2 bases, with 8 bases left between them. The CDR3 is 12 residues long. CDR3 residues: CASRDWTYEQYF. The CDR3 DNA sequence: TGTGCCAGCAGAGACTGGACCTACGAGCAGTACTTC.

The J gene is TRBJ1-1, the V gene TRBV14; tentative D call: TRBD1 (6 bases). V dropped 0 bases and J dropped 0 bases, with 17 bases sitting between them. Germline-derived CDR1 and CDR2 are SGHDN and FVKESK. This CDR3 comprises 18 residues. The CDR3 here is CASSQDVRVQGMNTEAFF. Here the CDR3 DNA reads TGTGCCAGCAGCCAAGATGTAAGGGTCCAGGGGATGAACACTGAAGCTTTCTTT.

J is TRBJ1-5 and V is TRBV5-8; 9 nucleotides match TRBD1. The V gene end was trimmed by 4 bases and the J gene end by 0 bases; junction bases not matched to a gene: 5. The germline V gene encodes CDR1 SGHTS and CDR2 YDEGEE. This CDR3 is built from 16 residues. For the CDR3, the DNA is TGTGCCAGCAGCCCCAGACAGGGGGGTAGCAATCAGCCCCAGCATTTT. This translates into CASSPRQGGSNQPQHF.

The chain carries TRBV11-2 and TRBJ2-1; D is possibly TRBD2 (6 bases). The CDR3 extends over 14 amino acids. The germline V and J ends were trimmed by 2 bases and 8 bases, with 13 bases remaining between them. Germline V gene lookup returns CDR1 SGHAT and CDR2 FQNNGV. This CDR3 is CASSLQRRDHEQFF. CDR3 in DNA: TGTGCCAGCAGCTTACAGCGGCGGGACCATGAGCAGTTCTTC.

The chain has TRBV7-2 and TRBJ2-1; 7 bases match TRBD2. The germline CDR1 and CDR2 sequences are SGHTA and FQGNSA. V trimming: 3 bases; J trimming: 0 bases; junction bases outside the gene matches: 2. This CDR3 has 15 amino acids. CDR3 nucleotides: TGTGCCAGCAGCTTGCGGGGGAGCTCCTACAATGAGCAGTTCTTC. Its protein is CASSLRGSSYNEQFF.

This clone has just one count. The chain uses TRBV4-3 and TRBJ1-6; no clear D gene. Germline CDR1 is LGHNA and CDR2 is YSLEER. V gave up 0 bases and J gave up 11 bases, with 14 bases separating them. The CDR3 totals 15 residues. In DNA form, the CDR3 reads TGCGCCAGCAGCCAAGATGGCGGAACGGTCACACCCCTCCACTTT. Residues: CASSQDGGTVTPLHF.

This chain links TRBV19 with TRBJ2-1; 9 bases map to TRBD2. Germline values: CDR1 LNHDA, CDR2 SQIVND (reference sequence). The CDR3 runs to 13 residues. Germline trimming cut 7 bases from V and 4 bases from J; bases unmatched to any gene: 2. The CDR3 DNA sequence: TGTGCCAGTACTAGCGGGGTTTACAATGAGCAGTTCTTC. Translation: CASTSGVYNEQFF.

This chain joins TRBV7-6 and TRBJ1-3, with 7 bases lining up with TRBD1. With V trimmed by 3 bases and J by 2 bases, 4 bases remained unmatched. There are 15 residues in the CDR3. CDR1 is SGHVS and CDR2 is FNYEAQ in the germline V gene. The CDR3 reads CASSFADRTGNTIYF. The DNA for the CDR3 is TGTGCCAGCAGCTTTGCGGACAGGACTGGAAACACCATATATTTT.

V usage is TRBV6-6 and J usage is TRBJ2-1; D not resolved. From germline, CDR1 is MNHNY and CDR2 SVGAGI (reference sequence). The V and J ends lost 8 bases and 6 bases respectively, with 14 bases between them. The CDR3 is 13 amino acids. CDR3 amino acids: CASLTTQTNEQFF. CDR3 in DNA: TGTGCCAGCCTTACTACTCAGACCAATGAGCAGTTCTTC.

There are a few counts of this clone. One end of the junction is discordant with germline, which a read error may explain. The rearrangement joins TRBV2 to TRBJ1-6; no reliable D call. The CDR3 extends over 11 amino acids. Germline V lookup: CDR1 SNHLY, CDR2 FYNNEI. The CDR3 loop is CASRESGSLHF. The CDR3 bases are TGTGCCAGCCGTGAGTCCGGGTCCCTCCACTTT.

The chain links TRBV6-5 to TRBJ1-2; 10 nucleotides match TRBD1. Germline CDR1 and CDR2: MNHEY and SVGAGI. CDR3 size: 15 residues. Unmatched junction bases numbered 4, after V lost 0 bases and J lost 6 bases. The CDR3, as DNA: TGTGCCAGCAGTTACTCGATGGGGACAGGGGATGGCTACACCTTC. Translated: CASSYSMGTGDGYTF.

This clone was recorded once. The chain employs TRBV6-5 and TRBJ2-7; tentatively, D is TRBD2 (6 bases). V was cut by 6 bases and J by 3 bases, with 15 bases left in between. This CDR3 comprises 14 residues. Germline V CDR1 and CDR2: MNHEY, SVGAGI. As DNA, the CDR3 is TGTGCCAGCAGGCCCGGGACTGTGGTCTACGAGCAGTACTTC. It specifies CASRPGTVVYEQYF.

The chain carries TRBV4-3 and TRBJ1-5; D gene ambiguous. The germline CDR1 and CDR2 sequences are LGHNA and YSLEER. Trimming cost V 1 base and J 6 bases, with 13 bases left between them. CDR3 length: 15 residues. In nucleotides, the CDR3 is TGCGCCAGCAGCCAAGTTAATAGGGAGGGTCAGCCCCAGCATTTT. This encodes CASSQVNREGQPQHF.

The chain carries TRBV7-3 and TRBJ2-4; tentatively, D is TRBD2 (6 bases). CDR3 length: 15 amino acids. V was clipped by 2 bases and J by 3 bases, with 11 bases between them. The germline gives CDR1 SGHTA, CDR2 FQGTGA. CDR3 residues: CASSLGGSIKNIQYF. The CDR3 region has the DNA TGTGCCAGCAGCTTAGGAGGGAGTATCAAAAACATTCAGTACTTC.

The chain has TRBV5-4 and TRBJ2-3, with D perhaps TRBD1 (6 bases). In germline, CDR1 is SGHNT, CDR2 YYREEE (reference sequence). The V end was cut by 5 bases, the J end by 4 bases, with 8 bases between. This CDR3 comprises 12 residues. As DNA, the CDR3 is TGTGCCAGCAGAACAGGGTCAGATACGCAGTATTTT. This encodes CASRTGSDTQYF.

This clone came up a few times. The chain employs TRBV5-1 and TRBJ1-2; no reliable D call. The CDR3 has 14 residues. Germline CDR1 and CDR2: SGHRS and YFSETQ. Trimming shortened V by 0 bases and J by 4 bases, and 10 bases separated the two germline ends. For the CDR3, the DNA is TGCGCCAGCAGCTTGGTAGAGGCTTCCTATGGCTACACCTTC. Translation gives CASSLVEASYGYTF.

CDR3 amino acids: CASSLGPGFEAFF. CDR3 in DNA: TGTGCCAGCAGCTTAGGCCCGGGGTTTGAAGCTTTCTTT. The chain joins TRBV7-6 to TRBJ1-1; D not resolved. The CDR3 contains 13 residues. Looked up from germline, CDR1 is SGHVS and CDR2 is FNYEAQ. V gave up 1 base and J gave up 7 bases, with 10 bases separating them.

The chain combines TRBV6-6 with TRBJ2-4; 7 nucleotides line up with TRBD1. Trimming removed 6 bases from V and 3 bases from J; junction bases left unmatched: 11. The CDR3 consists of 16 residues. Germline loops: CDR1 MNHNY, CDR2 SVGAGI (reference sequence). CDR3 protein: CASRTTTGDDKNIQYF. The DNA of the CDR3 is TGTGCCAGCAGAACGACTACAGGGGATGACAAAAACATTCAGTACTTC.

This clone was seen a handful of times. The V and J genes are TRBV18 and TRBJ2-3; 8 nucleotides agree with TRBD2. CDR3 length: 15 amino acids. V gave up 6 bases and J gave up 1 base; unmatched junction bases: 6. Germline V gives CDR1 KGHSH, CDR2 LQKENI. The chain's CDR3 is CASSIREGGTDTQYF. The CDR3 bases are TGTGCCAGCTCCATCCGGGAGGGGGGCACAGATACGCAGTATTTT.

The chain combines TRBV30 with TRBJ1-1; unclear D gene. This CDR3 region has 12 residues. V shed 1 base and J shed 2 bases, with 5 bases lying between them. Looked up from germline, CDR1 is GTSNPN and CDR2 is SVGIG (reference sequence). As DNA, the CDR3 is TGTGCCTGGAGTGAATTAAACACTGAAGCTTTCTTT. This translates into CAWSELNTEAFF.

A note on this clone: At one end the junction does not follow the germline gene, possibly because of a read error. This rearrangement joins TRBV7-7 to TRBJ2-2, with 7 bases that match TRBD1. CDR1 SSHAT and CDR2 FNYEAQ come from the germline V gene (reference sequence). This CDR3 contains 15 residues. CDR3 region: CASSPLTGTSGELFF. DNA for the CDR3: TGTGCTAGCAGCCCACTGACAGGGACGAGCGGGGAGCTGTTTTTT.

The CDR3 sequence is CASKPGQGAFGQYF. Written as DNA, the CDR3 is TGTGCCAGCAAACCGGGACAGGGGGCTTTTGGGCAGTATTTT. V and J are TRBV27 and TRBJ2-3; 12 bases fit TRBD1. CDR3 length: 14 residues. CDR1 and CDR2 from the germline V gene are MNHEY and SMNVEV (reference sequence). Germline trimming cut 7 bases from V and 11 bases from J; bases unmatched to any gene: 10.

The chain couples TRBV2 to TRBJ1-2; D is unclear. This CDR3 contains 13 residues. Deletions cut 2 bases from V and 4 bases from J, with 8 bases between. The V gene's germline CDR1 is SNHLY and CDR2 FYNNEI. Written as DNA, the CDR3 is TGTGCCAGCAGTGAACAGGTGGCCTATGGCTACACCTTC. This gives the protein CASSEQVAYGYTF.

This clone was detected only a few times. This chain uses TRBV6-1 with TRBJ2-2, with TRBD2 identical over 9 bases. Germline CDR1 reads MNHNS; CDR2 reads SASEGT. The CDR3 has 15 residues. Unmatched junction bases numbered 7, after V lost 6 bases and J lost 5 bases. The CDR3 sequence: CASRREGQGTGELFF. CDR3 in DNA: TGTGCCAGCAGGCGGGAGGGGCAGGGGACCGGGGAGCTGTTTTTT.

The DNA of the CDR3 is TGCGCCAGCAGCGTGAGACAGGGGTTTGATTCACCCCTCCACTTT. Its protein product is CASSVRQGFDSPLHF. The chain uses TRBV5-1 and TRBJ1-6, with 8 nucleotides matching TRBD1. With 4 bases clipped from V and 8 bases from J, the junction kept 8 bases outside the gene matches. This CDR3 has 15 residues. Germline CDR1 reads SGHRS; CDR2 reads YFSETQ.